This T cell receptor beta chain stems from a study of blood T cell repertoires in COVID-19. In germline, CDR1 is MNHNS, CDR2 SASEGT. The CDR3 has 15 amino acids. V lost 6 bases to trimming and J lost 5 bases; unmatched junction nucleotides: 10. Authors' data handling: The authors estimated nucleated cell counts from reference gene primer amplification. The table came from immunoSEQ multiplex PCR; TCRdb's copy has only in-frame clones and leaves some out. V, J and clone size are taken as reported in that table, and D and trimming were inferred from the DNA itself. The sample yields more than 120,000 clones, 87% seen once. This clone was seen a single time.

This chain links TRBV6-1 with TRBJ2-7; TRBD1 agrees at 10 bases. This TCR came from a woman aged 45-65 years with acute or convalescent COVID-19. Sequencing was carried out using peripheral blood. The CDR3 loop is CASRNPGTGVDEQYF. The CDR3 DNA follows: TGTGCCAGCAGGAACCCCGGGACAGGGGTCGACGAGCAGTACTTC.